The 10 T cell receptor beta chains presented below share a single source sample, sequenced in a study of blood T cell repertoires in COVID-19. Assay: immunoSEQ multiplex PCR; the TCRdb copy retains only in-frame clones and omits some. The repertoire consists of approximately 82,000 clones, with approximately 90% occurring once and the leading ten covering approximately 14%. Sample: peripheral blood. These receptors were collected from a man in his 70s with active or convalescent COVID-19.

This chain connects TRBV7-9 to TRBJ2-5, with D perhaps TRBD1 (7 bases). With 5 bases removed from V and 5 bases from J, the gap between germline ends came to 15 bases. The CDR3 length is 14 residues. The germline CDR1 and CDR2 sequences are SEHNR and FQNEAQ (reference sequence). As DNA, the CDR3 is TGTGCCAGCAGCCCGCAGACAGGGAGGGAGACCCAGTACTTC. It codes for CASSPQTGRETQYF.

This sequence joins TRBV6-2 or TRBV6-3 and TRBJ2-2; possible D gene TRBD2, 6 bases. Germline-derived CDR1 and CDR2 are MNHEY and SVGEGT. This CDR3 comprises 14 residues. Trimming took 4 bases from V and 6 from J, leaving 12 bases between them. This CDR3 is CASSFYGTAGELFF. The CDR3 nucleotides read TGTGCCAGCAGTTTTTACGGGACTGCCGGGGAGCTGTTTTTT.

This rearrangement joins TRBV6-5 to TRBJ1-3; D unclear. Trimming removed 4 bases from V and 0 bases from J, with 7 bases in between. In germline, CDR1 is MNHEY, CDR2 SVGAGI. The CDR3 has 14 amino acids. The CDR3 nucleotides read TGTGCCAGCAGTTTTGCGCGCTCTGGAAACACCATATATTTT. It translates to CASSFARSGNTIYF.

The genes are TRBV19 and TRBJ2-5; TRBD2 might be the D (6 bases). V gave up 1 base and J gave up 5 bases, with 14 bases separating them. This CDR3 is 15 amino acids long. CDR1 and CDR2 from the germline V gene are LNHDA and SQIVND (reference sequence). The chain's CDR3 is CASSIVWRERETQYF. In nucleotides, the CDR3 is TGTGCCAGTAGTATAGTTTGGAGGGAGCGGGAGACCCAGTACTTC.

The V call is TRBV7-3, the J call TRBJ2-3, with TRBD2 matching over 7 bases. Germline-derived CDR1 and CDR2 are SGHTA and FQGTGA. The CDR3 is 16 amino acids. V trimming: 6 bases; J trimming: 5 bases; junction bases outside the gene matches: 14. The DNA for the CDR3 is TGTGCCAGCAGTGCCGGGGAGCGGGACGGGGGAGATACGCAGTATTTT. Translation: CASSAGERDGGDTQYF.

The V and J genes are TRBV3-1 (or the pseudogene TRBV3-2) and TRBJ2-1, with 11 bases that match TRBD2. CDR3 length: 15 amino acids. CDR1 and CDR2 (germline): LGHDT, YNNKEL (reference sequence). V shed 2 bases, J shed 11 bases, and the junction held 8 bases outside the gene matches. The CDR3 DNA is TGTGCCAGCAGCCAAAGTAGCGGGAGGGCCTCTAAGCAGTTCTTC. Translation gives CASSQSSGRASKQFF.

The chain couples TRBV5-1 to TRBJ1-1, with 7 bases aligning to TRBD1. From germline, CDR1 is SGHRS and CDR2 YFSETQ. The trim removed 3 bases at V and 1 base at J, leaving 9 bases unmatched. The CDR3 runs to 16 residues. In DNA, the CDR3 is TGCGCCAGCAGCTCATCACCCGGGACAGCGAACACTGAAGCTTTCTTT. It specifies CASSSSPGTANTEAFF. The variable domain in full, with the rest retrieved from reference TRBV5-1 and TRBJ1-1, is KAGVTQTPRYLIKTRGQQVTLSCSPISGHRSVSWYQQTPGQGLQFLFEYFSETQRNKGNFPGRFSGRQFSNSRSEMNVSTLELGDSALYLCASSSSPGTANTEAFFGQGTRLTVV.

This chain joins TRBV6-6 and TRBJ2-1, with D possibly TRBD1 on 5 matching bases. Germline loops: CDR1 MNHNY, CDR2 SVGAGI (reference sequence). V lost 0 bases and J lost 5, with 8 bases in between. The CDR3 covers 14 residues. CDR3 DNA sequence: TGTGCCAGCAGTTACTCTTCCAGGGACAATGAGCAGTTCTTC. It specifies CASSYSSRDNEQFF.

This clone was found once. DNA for the CDR3: TGTGCCAGCAGTTTGGACAACTACTACGAGCAGTACTTC. It encodes CASSLDNYYEQYF. The chain joins TRBV6-5 to TRBJ2-7; TRBD1 is a possible D gene (5 bases). Trimming took off 4 bases at V and 3 bases at J, with 10 bases between the two ends. This CDR3 is built from 13 residues. Per the germline V gene, CDR1 is MNHEY and CDR2 is SVGAGI.

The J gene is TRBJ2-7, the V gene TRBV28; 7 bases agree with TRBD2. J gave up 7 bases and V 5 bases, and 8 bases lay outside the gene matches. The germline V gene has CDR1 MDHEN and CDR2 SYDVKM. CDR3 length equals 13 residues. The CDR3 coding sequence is TGTGCCAGCAGTGACCCGGGGGGAGTGGAGCAGTACTTC. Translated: CASSDPGGVEQYF.